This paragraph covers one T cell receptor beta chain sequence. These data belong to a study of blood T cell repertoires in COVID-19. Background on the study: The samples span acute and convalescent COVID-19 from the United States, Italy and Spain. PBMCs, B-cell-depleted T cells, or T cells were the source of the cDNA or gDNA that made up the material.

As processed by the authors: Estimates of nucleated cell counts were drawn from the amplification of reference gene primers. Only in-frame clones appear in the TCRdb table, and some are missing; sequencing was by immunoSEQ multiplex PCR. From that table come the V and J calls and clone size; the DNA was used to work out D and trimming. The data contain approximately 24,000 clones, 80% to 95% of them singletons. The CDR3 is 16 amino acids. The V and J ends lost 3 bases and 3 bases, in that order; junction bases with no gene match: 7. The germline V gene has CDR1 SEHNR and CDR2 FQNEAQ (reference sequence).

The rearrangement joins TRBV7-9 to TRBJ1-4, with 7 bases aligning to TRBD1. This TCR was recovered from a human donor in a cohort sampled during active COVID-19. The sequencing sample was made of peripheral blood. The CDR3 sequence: CASSFKQGNPNEKLFF. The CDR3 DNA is TGTGCCAGCAGCTTTAAACAGGGGAACCCTAATGAAAAACTGTTTTTT. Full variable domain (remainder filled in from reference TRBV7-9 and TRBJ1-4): DTGVSQNPRHKITKRGQNVTFRCDPISEHNRLYWYRQTLGQGPEFLTYFQNEAQLEKSRLLSDRFSAERPKGSFSTLEIQRTEQGDSAMYLCASSFKQGNPNEKLFFGSGTQLSVL.